Listed below are T cell receptor beta chains from one sample, sequenced in a study of graft-versus-host responses after intestinal transplantation. Antigens of these TCRs are unknown. Clones were read by immunoSEQ multiplex PCR, and TCRdb kept only the in-frame ones, dropping some. The table lists around 100,000 clones, roughly 93% of them singletons. Material: unstimulated CD8+ T cells sorted from spleen or lymph node cells, obtained before intestinal transplant. The receptor set was obtained from a human donor who received an intestinal transplant. Both conserved end residues are part of each CDR3. D genes are given only for firm matches. Clone size is shown for a subset of rows, as once, few, many or a class of expanded clone.

clone size: NA; J gene: TRBJ2-2; D gene: NA; CDR3 length: 16; V gene: TRBV9; CDR3 DNA: TGTGCCAGCAGCGTAGGCAGGGTAGCCCCCACCGGGGAGCTGTTTTTT; CDR3 protein: CASSVGRVAPTGELFF
clone size: NA; J gene: TRBJ2-7; D gene: NA; CDR3 length: 13; V gene: TRBV4-3; CDR3 DNA: TGCGCCAGCAGCCAAGATAGGGGTCACGAGCAGTACTTC; CDR3 protein: CASSQDRGHEQYF
clone size: once; J gene: TRBJ1-1; D gene: NA; CDR3 length: 16; V gene: TRBV4-1; CDR3 DNA: TGCGCCAGCAGCCAAGCGTCGCAGTCCTCGAACACTGAAGCTTTCTTT; CDR3 protein: CASSQASQSSNTEAFF
clone size: NA; J gene: TRBJ2-7; D gene: NA; CDR3 length: 12; V gene: TRBV7-9; CDR3 DNA: TGTGCCAGCCAGGGCAGCTCCTACGAGCAGTACTTC; CDR3 protein: CASQGSSYEQYF
clone size: NA; J gene: TRBJ2-7; D gene: TRBD2; CDR3 length: 15; V gene: TRBV7-6; CDR3 DNA: TGTGCCAGCAGCTTAGTCGCGGGGGGAGACTACGAGCAGTACTTC; CDR3 protein: CASSLVAGGDYEQYF
clone size: NA; J gene: TRBJ2-5; D gene: NA; CDR3 length: 15; V gene: TRBV14; CDR3 DNA: TGTGCCAGCAGCCAGCCTGCGGCCCTCTTCGAGACCCAGTACTTC; CDR3 protein: CASSQPAALFETQYF
clone size: NA; J gene: TRBJ2-7; D gene: NA; CDR3 length: 11; V gene: TRBV7-9; CDR3 DNA: TGTGCCAGCAGCCCAACCTACGAGCAGTACTTC; CDR3 protein: CASSPTYEQYF
clone size: once; J gene: TRBJ1-5; D gene: TRBD1; CDR3 length: 19; V gene: TRBV7-3; CDR3 DNA: TGTGCCAGCAGCTTAATAATGAGGGGGCGGAATTATAGCAATCAGCCCCAGCATTTT; CDR3 protein: CASSLIMRGRNYSNQPQHF
clone size: NA; J gene: TRBJ1-2; D gene: NA; CDR3 length: 14; V gene: TRBV9; CDR3 DNA: TGTGCCAGCAGCGTAGGAGCAGGGCCCTATGGCTACACCTTC; CDR3 protein: CASSVGAGPYGYTF
clone size: NA; J gene: TRBJ1-1; D gene: NA; CDR3 length: 15; V gene: TRBV6-5; CDR3 DNA: TGTGCCAGCAGTTACTCCACGGGGCTCAACACTGAAGCTTTCTTT; CDR3 protein: CASSYSTGLNTEAFF
clone size: NA; J gene: TRBJ2-1; D gene: NA; CDR3 length: 11; V gene: TRBV19; CDR3 DNA: TGTGCCAGTAGTATCCGGGTTGAGCAGTTCTTC; CDR3 protein: CASSIRVEQFF
clone size: NA; J gene: TRBJ2-3; D gene: TRBD2; CDR3 length: 17; V gene: TRBV9; CDR3 DNA: TGTGCCAGCAGCGCAAACGGGGGGGCCTTTCATAAGGATACGCAGTATTTT; CDR3 protein: CASSANGGAFHKDTQYF
clone size: NA; J gene: TRBJ2-7; D gene: NA; CDR3 length: 13; V gene: TRBV27; CDR3 DNA: TGTGCCAGCAGTCCGGGACAATTCTACGAGCAGTACTTC; CDR3 protein: CASSPGQFYEQYF
clone size: NA; J gene: TRBJ1-1; D gene: NA; CDR3 length: 14; V gene: TRBV11-2; CDR3 DNA: TGTGCCAGCAGCTTCTCTGAGATGAACACTGAAGCTTTCTTT; CDR3 protein: CASSFSEMNTEAFF
clone size: NA; J gene: TRBJ2-7; D gene: NA; CDR3 length: 15; V gene: TRBV27; CDR3 DNA: TGTGCCAGCAGTTTATCAGGGATGGGCTCCTACGAGCAGTACTTC; CDR3 protein: CASSLSGMGSYEQYF
clone size: once; J gene: TRBJ1-2; D gene: NA; CDR3 length: 16; V gene: TRBV9; CDR3 DNA: TGTGCCAGCAGCGAGTCTTCCGGGACACCTCACTATGGCTACACCTTC; CDR3 protein: CASSESSGTPHYGYTF
clone size: few; J gene: TRBJ2-2; D gene: NA; CDR3 length: 16; V gene: TRBV21-1; CDR3 DNA: TGTGCCAGCAGCAAACTTCGGGGGGGCCTCGCCGGGGAGCTGTTTTTT; CDR3 protein: CASSKLRGGLAGELFF
clone size: NA; J gene: TRBJ1-1; D gene: NA; CDR3 length: 16; V gene: TRBV12-5; CDR3 DNA: TGTGCTAGTGGTTTGGGAGTCGGCCCAGGGGAGGCTGAAGCTTTCTTT; CDR3 protein: CASGLGVGPGEAEAFF
clone size: NA; J gene: TRBJ1-2; D gene: NA; CDR3 length: 13; V gene: TRBV30; CDR3 DNA: TGTGCCTGGAGTGTTTCCTTCTCCTATGGCTACACCTTC; CDR3 protein: CAWSVSFSYGYTF
clone size: NA; J gene: TRBJ2-6; D gene: NA; CDR3 length: 15; V gene: TRBV5-4; CDR3 DNA: TGTGCCAGCAGCTTGGCTGGGTGGGGGGCCAACGTCCTGACTTTC; CDR3 protein: CASSLAGWGANVLTF
clone size: few; J gene: TRBJ2-7; D gene: NA; CDR3 length: 12; V gene: TRBV4-1; CDR3 DNA: TGCGCCAGCAGCCAAGTTGGGCGCGAGCAGTACTTC; CDR3 protein: CASSQVGREQYF
clone size: NA; J gene: TRBJ1-2; D gene: NA; CDR3 length: 15; V gene: TRBV2; CDR3 DNA: TGTGCCAGCAGGAGATACGACTTGGACATCTATGGCTACACCTTC; CDR3 protein: CASRRYDLDIYGYTF
clone size: NA; J gene: TRBJ2-5; D gene: TRBD2; CDR3 length: 16; V gene: TRBV12-5; CDR3 DNA: TGTGCTAGTGGTTTTCTAGCGGGGGCTACGGGGGAGACCCAGTACTTC; CDR3 protein: CASGFLAGATGETQYF
clone size: NA; J gene: TRBJ2-7; D gene: TRBD1; CDR3 length: 14; V gene: TRBV4-1; CDR3 DNA: TGCGCCAGCAGCCAAGGGACAGGAACGTACGAGCAGTACTTC; CDR3 protein: CASSQGTGTYEQYF